Described below is a single TCR beta chain sequence and its context. The antigen is not known. The CDR3 consists of 18 residues. The J segment lost 2 bases and the V segment lost 2 bases, leaving 8 bases of the junction unmatched. From germline, CDR1 is SGHRS and CDR2 YFSETQ. This sample stems from a study of Ad26.COV2.S vaccination and SARS-CoV-2 variants. Looking at the study overall: Donor got 5x10^10 or 1x10^11 viral particles of Ad26.COV2.S. Study-wide results and limits: Marked by substantial breadth, spike-specific CD8+ and CD4+ T cell responses were reportedly seen after vaccination. Responses of T cells in total may have been underestimated by the TCR breadth and depth analyses.

Profiled with immunoSEQ multiplex PCR; TCRdb holds only in-frame clones, not every one. This sample yields some 400,000 clones, of which 89% are seen a single time; about 1.9% belongs to the top ten. The treatment: 15 to 20 received Ad26.COV2.S at low or high dose, single or two shots; a few received placebo; per-sample allocation not given. It was on day 63 after the first vaccine or placebo injection that samples were taken. The sample came from a Boston adult aged 18-55 years. The specimen comprised peripheral blood, sampled in a trial of Ad26.COV2.S vaccine versus placebo. This receptor was taken from a person between 18 and 65 years old who received the Ad26.COV2.S COVID-19 vaccine or a placebo. The chain uses TRBV5-1 and TRBJ2-6; 9 nucleotides align to TRBD1. The CDR3, as DNA: TGCGCCAGCAGCTTTCCTCGACAGGGGGGCCCTGGGGCCAACGTCCTGACTTTC. As protein: CASSFPRQGGPGANVLTF. Looking up the rest from reference TRBV5-1 and TRBJ2-6 gives the full variable domain: KAGVTQTPRYLIKTRGQQVTLSCSPISGHRSVSWYQQTPGQGLQFLFEYFSETQRNKGNFPGRFSGRQFSNSRSEMNVSTLELGDSALYLCASSFPRQGGPGANVLTFGAGSRLTVL.